This T cell receptor (beta chain) was identified during a study of shared clonotypes between healthy human individuals. General observations from the study: Few donors limited the genetic and exposure-history diversity represented.

Assay: immunoSEQ multiplex PCR; the TCRdb copy retains only in-frame clones and omits some. The data hold about 2.4 million clones, with over 85% observed a single time. Germline trimming cut 5 bases from V and 3 bases from J; bases unmatched to any gene: 7. The CDR3 is 16 residues long. CDR1 is SEHNR and CDR2 is FQNEAQ in the germline V gene (reference sequence). This clone appeared once. Its specificity is not known. This clonotype was obtained from a man between 18 and 35 years old in good health. Some clones in this sample may be carry-over from other donors' samples. Material: naive CD4+ T cells from PBMCs. Specified subset: CD45RA+ positively selected. This chain joins TRBV7-9 and TRBJ2-7, with 13 bases identical to TRBD2. The CDR3: CASSPLRTSGGYEQYF. CDR3 nucleotides: TGTGCCAGCAGCCCCCTCAGGACTAGCGGGGGCTACGAGCAGTACTTC.